This T cell receptor (beta chain) was identified during a study of T cell responses to AZD1222 COVID-19 vaccine. Study conclusions and caveats: A rise in Spike-specific TCR breadth and depth followed two AZD1222 doses. Among spike-specific TCRs, nearly half reportedly target unmutated variant regions.

Concerning this clone: Its antigen is not identified. Compared with germline, one end of the junction differs, possibly owing to a read error.

Measured with immunoSEQ multiplex PCR; TCRdb has only the in-frame clones, and not every one. There are around 120,000 clones in the sample; about 91% occur only once, and around 1.6% lies in the top ten. The CDR3 runs 17 residues. CDR1 is MDHEN and CDR2 is SYDVKM in the germline V gene. The source of this sequence is an adult who received the AZD1222 COVID-19 vaccine. The chain joins TRBV28 to TRBJ2-4; possibly TRBD1 for D (5 bases). Sequencing used peripheral blood, obtained 28 days after the second AZD1222 dose. The CDR3 coding sequence is TGTGCCGGCAGCCCCAGGGTCCTAACGTTAGCCAAAAACATTCAGTACTTC. This translates into CAGSPRVLTLAKNIQYF.